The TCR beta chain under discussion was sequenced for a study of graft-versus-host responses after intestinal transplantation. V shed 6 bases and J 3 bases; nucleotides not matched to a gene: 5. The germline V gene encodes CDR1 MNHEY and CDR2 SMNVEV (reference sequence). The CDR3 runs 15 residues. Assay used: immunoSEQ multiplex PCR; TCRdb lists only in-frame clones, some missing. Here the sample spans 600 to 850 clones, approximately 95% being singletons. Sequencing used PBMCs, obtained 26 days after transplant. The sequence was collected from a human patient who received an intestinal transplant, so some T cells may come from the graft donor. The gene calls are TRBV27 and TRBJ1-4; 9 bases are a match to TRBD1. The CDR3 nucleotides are TGTGCCAGCAGGGACAGGGGTCAGCCTAATGAAAAACTGTTTTTT. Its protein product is CASRDRGQPNEKLFF.